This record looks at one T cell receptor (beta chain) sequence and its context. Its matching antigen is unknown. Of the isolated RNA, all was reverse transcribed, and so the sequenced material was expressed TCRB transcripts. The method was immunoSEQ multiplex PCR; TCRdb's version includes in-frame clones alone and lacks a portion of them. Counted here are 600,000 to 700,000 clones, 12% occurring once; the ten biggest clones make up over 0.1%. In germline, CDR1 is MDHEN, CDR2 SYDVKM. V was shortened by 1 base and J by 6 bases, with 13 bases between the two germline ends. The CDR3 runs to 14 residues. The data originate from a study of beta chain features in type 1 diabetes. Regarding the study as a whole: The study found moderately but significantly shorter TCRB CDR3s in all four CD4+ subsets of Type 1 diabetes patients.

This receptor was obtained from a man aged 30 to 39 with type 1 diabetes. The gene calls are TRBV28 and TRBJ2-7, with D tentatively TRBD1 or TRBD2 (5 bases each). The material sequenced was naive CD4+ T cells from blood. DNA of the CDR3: TGTGCCAGCAGTTTATTACCCGGGGCGGGCGAGCAGTACTTC. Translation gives CASSLLPGAGEQYF.